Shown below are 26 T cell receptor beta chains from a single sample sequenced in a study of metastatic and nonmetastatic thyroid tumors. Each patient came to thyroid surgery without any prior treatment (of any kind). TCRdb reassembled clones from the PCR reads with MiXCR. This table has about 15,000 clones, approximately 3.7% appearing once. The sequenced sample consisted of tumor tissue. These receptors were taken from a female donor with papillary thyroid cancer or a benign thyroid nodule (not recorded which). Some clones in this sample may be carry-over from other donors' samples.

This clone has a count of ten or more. Here the CDR3 reads CATSRDRTRYEQYF. The CDR3 bases are TGTGCCACCAGCAGAGATCGTACCCGCTACGAGCAGTACTTC. The chain carries TRBV15 and TRBJ2-7; D is unclear. The CDR3 runs to 14 residues. The germline V gene has CDR1 LNHNV and CDR2 YYDKDF (reference sequence). Trimming removed 0 bases from V and 3 bases from J, with 9 bases in between.

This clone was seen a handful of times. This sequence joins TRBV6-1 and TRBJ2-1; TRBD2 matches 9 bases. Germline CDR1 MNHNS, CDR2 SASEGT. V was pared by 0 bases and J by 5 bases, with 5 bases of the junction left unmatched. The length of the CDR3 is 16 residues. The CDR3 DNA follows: TGTGCCAGCAGTGAAGCCTTAGCGGGAGTAAACAATGAGCAGTTCTTC. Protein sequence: CASSEALAGVNNEQFF.

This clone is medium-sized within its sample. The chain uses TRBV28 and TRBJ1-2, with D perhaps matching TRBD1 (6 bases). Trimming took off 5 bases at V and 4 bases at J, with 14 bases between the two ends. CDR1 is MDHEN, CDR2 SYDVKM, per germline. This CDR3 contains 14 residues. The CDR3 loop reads CASSRTEKLYGYTF. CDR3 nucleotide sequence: TGTGCCAGCAGTCGGACAGAAAAGCTCTATGGCTACACCTTC.

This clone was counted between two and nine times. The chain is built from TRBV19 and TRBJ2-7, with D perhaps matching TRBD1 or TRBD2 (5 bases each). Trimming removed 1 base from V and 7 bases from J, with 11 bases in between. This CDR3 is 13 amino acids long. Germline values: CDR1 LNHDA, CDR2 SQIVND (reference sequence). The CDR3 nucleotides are TGTGCCAGTAGTATAGGAAGGGGAGTGGAGCAGTACTTC. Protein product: CASSIGRGVEQYF.

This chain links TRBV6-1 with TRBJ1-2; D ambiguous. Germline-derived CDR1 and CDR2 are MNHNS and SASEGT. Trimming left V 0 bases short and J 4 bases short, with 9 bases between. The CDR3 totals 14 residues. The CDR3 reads CASSEAQPRYGYTF. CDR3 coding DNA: TGTGCCAGCAGTGAAGCCCAACCTCGCTATGGCTACACCTTC.

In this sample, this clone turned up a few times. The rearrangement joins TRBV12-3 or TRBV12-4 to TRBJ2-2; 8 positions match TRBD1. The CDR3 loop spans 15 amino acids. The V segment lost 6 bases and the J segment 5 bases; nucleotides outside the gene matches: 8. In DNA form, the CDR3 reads TGTGCCAGCAGCCCGACAGGGGATCAAACCGGGGAGCTGTTTTTT. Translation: CASSPTGDQTGELFF.

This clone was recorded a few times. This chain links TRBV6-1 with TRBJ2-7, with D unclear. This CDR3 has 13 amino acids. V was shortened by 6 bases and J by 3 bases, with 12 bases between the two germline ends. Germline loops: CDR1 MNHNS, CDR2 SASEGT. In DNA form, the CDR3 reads TGTGCCAGCAGCCAGACTCCGTACTACGAGCAGTACTTC. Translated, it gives CASSQTPYYEQYF.

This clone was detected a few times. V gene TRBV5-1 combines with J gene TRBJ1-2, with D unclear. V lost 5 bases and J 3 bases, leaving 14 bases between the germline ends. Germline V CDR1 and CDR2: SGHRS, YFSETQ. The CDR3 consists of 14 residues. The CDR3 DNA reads TGCGCCAGCAGACAGCTAGGGTTGTACTATGGCTACACCTTC. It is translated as CASRQLGLYYGYTF.

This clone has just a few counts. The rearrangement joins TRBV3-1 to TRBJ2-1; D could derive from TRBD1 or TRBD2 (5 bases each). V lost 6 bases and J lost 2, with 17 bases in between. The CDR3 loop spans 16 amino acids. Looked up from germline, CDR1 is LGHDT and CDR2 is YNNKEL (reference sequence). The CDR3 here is CASSRPRDPTYNEQFF. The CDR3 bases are TGTGCCAGCAGTCGACCCCGGGACCCAACCTACAATGAGCAGTTCTTC.

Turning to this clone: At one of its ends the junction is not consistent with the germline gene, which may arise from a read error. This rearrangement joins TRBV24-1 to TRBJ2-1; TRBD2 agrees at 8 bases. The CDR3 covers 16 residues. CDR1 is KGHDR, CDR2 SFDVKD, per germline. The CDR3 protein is CAISYSGGSSYNEQFF. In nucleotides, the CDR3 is TGTGCCATCAGTTACTCGGGGGGGAGCTCCTACAATGAGCAGTTCTTC.

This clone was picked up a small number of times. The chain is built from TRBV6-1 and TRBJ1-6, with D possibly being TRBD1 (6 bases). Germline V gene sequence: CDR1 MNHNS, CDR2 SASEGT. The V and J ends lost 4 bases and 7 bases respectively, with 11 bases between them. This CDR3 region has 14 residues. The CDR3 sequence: CASSGQAENSPLHF. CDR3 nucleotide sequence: TGTGCCAGCAGTGGACAGGCCGAAAATTCACCCCTCCACTTT.

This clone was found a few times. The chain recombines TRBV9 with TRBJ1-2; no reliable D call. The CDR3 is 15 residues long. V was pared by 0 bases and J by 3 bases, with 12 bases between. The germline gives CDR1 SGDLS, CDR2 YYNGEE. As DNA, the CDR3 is TGTGCCAGCAGCGTAGCGGGTGGGTACGACTATGGCTACACCTTC. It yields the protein CASSVAGGYDYGYTF.

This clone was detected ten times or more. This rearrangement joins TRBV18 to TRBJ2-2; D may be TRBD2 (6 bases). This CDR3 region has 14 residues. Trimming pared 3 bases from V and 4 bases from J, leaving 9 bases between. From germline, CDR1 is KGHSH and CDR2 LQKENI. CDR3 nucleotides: TGTGCCAGCTCACCGACCGGGGGCACCGGGGAGCTGTTTTTT. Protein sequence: CASSPTGGTGELFF.

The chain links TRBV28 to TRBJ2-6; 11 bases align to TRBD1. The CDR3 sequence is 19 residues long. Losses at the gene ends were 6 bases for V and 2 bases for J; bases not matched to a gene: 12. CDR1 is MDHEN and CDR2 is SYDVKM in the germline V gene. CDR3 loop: CASRDLPGQGGTGANVLTF. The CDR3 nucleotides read TGTGCCAGCAGAGACCTTCCGGGACAGGGGGGTACTGGGGCCAACGTCCTGACTTTC.

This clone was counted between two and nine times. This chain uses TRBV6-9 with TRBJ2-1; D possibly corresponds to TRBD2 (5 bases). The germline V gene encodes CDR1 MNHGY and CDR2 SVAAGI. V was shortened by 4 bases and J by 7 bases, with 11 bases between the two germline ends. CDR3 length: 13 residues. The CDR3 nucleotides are TGTGCCAGCAGTTTGGGAGTGTCGAATGAGCAGTTCTTC. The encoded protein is CASSLGVSNEQFF.

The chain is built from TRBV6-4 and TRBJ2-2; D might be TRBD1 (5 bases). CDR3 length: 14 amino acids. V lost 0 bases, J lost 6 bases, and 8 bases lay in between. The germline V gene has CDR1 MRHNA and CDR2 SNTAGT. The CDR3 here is CASSDSTESGELFF. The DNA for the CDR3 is TGTGCCAGCAGTGACTCGACAGAATCCGGGGAGCTGTTTTTT.

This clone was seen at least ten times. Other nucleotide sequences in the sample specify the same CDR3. The CDR3 region is CASSQLTSGRDEQFF. CDR3 sequence (DNA): TGTGCCAGCAGCCAGTTGACTAGCGGGAGGGATGAGCAGTTCTTC. The rearrangement links TRBV3-1 to TRBJ2-1, with 14 bases aligning to TRBD2. Germline CDR1 is LGHDT and CDR2 is YNNKEL (reference sequence). Germline trimming cut 3 bases from V and 8 bases from J; bases unmatched to any gene: 3. The CDR3 has 15 amino acids.

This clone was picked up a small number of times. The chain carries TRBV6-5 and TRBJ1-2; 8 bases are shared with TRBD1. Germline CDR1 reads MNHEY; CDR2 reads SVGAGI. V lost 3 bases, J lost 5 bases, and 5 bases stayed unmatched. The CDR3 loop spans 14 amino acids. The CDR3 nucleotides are TGTGCCAGCAGTTATCAGGGGGCAGGGTATGGCTACACCTTC. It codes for CASSYQGAGYGYTF.

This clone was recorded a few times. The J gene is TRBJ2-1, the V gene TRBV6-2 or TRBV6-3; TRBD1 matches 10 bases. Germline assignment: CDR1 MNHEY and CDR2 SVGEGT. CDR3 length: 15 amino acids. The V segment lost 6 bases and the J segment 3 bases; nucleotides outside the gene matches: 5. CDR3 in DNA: TGTGCCAGCAGCTTCGGACAGGGGGACTACAATGAGCAGTTCTTC. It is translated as CASSFGQGDYNEQFF.

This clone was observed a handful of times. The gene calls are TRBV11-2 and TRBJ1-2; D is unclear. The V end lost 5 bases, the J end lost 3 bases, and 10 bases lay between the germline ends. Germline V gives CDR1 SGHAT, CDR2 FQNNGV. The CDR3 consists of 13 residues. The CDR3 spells CASSRGSDYGYTF. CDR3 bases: TGTGCCAGCAGCCGGGGTTCGGACTATGGCTACACCTTC.

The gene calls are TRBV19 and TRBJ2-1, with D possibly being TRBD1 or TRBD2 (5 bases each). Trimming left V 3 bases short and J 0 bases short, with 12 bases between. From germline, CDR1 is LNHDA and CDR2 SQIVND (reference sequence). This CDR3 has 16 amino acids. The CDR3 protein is CASSMQPGSSYNEQFF. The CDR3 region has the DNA TGTGCCAGTAGTATGCAACCAGGGAGCTCCTACAATGAGCAGTTCTTC.

The CDR3 region is CASVFTGGTNEKLFF. The CDR3, as DNA: TGTGCCAGCGTTTTTACAGGGGGGACTAATGAAAAACTGTTTTTT. This chain uses TRBV28 with TRBJ1-4; 8 bases match TRBD1. The J segment lost 2 bases and the V segment lost 8 bases, leaving 7 bases of the junction unmatched. This CDR3 has 15 amino acids. CDR1 and CDR2 from the germline V gene are MDHEN and SYDVKM.

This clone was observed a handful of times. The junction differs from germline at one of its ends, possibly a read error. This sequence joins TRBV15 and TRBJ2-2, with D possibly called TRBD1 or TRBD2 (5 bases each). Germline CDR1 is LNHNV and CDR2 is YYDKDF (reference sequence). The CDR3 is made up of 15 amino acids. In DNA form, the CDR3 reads TGTGCCGCCAGCCCCCGAGGGGAGTCCAGCGGGGAGCTGTTTTTT. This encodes CAASPRGESSGELFF.

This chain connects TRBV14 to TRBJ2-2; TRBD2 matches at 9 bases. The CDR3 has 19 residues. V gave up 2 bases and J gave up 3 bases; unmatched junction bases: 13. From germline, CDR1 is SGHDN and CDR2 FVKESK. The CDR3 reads CASSQKILSGRGDTGELFF. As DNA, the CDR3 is TGTGCCAGCAGCCAAAAAATTCTTAGCGGGAGAGGAGACACCGGGGAGCTGTTTTTT.

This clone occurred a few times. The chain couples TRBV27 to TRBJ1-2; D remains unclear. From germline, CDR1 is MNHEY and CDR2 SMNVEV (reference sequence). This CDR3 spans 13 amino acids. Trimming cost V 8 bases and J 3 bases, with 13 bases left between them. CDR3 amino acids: CASGETGYYGYTF. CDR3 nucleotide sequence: TGTGCCAGCGGCGAGACTGGATACTATGGCTACACCTTC.

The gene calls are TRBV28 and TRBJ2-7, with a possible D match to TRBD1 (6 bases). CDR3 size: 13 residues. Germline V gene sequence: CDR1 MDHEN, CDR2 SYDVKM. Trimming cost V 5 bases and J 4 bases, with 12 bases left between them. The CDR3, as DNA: TGTGCCAGCAGTAAGGGACACGAGTACGAGCAGTACTTC. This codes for CASSKGHEYEQYF.